The 10 T cell receptor beta chains given below trace back to one sample, sequenced in a study of T cell clonotyping in hematopoietic cell transplantation (dated by TCRdb to the early 2020s). The library was made by the immunoSEQ multiplex PCR assay. Not all clones reach the TCRdb copy of this immuneACCESS table, which keeps in-frame sequences only. Checked studies attribute under half of the gap to unresolved V genes and leave the rest unexplained. The sample records 69,000 or so clones, about 94% of which are singletons. The ten largest account for around 1.6% of the sample. The sample consisted of peripheral blood mononuclear cells. These receptors were taken from a man aged 50 or older in good health. Some clones in this sample may be carry-over from other donors' samples.

This clone was observed a few times. This chain connects TRBV28 to TRBJ1-4; D gene ambiguous. The V gene lost 5 bases and the J gene lost 0 bases, with 10 bases spanning the gap. The CDR3 has 15 amino acids. Germline CDR1 is MDHEN and CDR2 is SYDVKM. CDR3: CASSDLKATNEKLFF. For the CDR3, the DNA is TGTGCCAGCAGTGATTTGAAGGCAACTAATGAAAAACTGTTTTTT.

Here the CDR3 DNA reads TGCAGCGCTAAACCAGGGAGCGGGAGTACTGAAGCTTTCTTT. This translates into CSAKPGSGSTEAFF. The chain links TRBV29-1 to TRBJ1-1, with D perhaps TRBD1 (5 bases). V dropped 7 bases and J dropped 5 bases, with 20 bases sitting between them. CDR3 length: 14 residues. Germline CDR1 reads SQVTM; CDR2 reads ANQGSEA.

This clone was observed a handful of times. The chain uses TRBV11-2 and TRBJ2-5; the match to TRBD1 covers 8 bases. The CDR3 covers 14 residues. V lost 5 bases, J lost 2 bases, and 4 bases stayed unmatched. Germline CDR1 is SGHAT and CDR2 is FQNNGV. This chain's CDR3 is CASSIRQGQETQYF. The CDR3 DNA is TGTGCCAGCAGCATAAGACAGGGGCAAGAGACCCAGTACTTC.

This sequence joins TRBV5-1 and TRBJ2-1; 13 bases match TRBD2. CDR1 and CDR2 (germline): SGHRS, YFSETQ. There are 16 residues in the CDR3. J gave up 6 bases and V 3 bases, and 6 bases lay outside the gene matches. CDR3 sequence: CASSSRTSGGLNEQFF. DNA for the CDR3: TGCGCCAGCAGCTCAAGGACTAGCGGGGGTCTCAATGAGCAGTTCTTC. The whole variable domain, filled in from reference TRBV5-1 and TRBJ2-1, reads KAGVTQTPRYLIKTRGQQVTLSCSPISGHRSVSWYQQTPGQGLQFLFEYFSETQRNKGNFPGRFSGRQFSNSRSEMNVSTLELGDSALYLCASSSRTSGGLNEQFFGPGTRLTVL.

The chain employs TRBV7-6 and TRBJ2-5; 7 bases are a match to TRBD2. The CDR3 has 15 amino acids. Germline values: CDR1 SGHVS, CDR2 FNYEAQ. V shed 2 bases and J 3 bases; nucleotides not matched to a gene: 6. The CDR3 reads CASSLLLAGKETQYF. In DNA form, the CDR3 reads TGTGCCAGCAGCTTACTTTTAGCGGGCAAAGAGACCCAGTACTTC.

The rearrangement uses TRBV28 and TRBJ1-2; D is possibly TRBD1 (5 bases). V dropped 4 bases and J dropped 5 bases, with 26 bases sitting between them. This CDR3 spans 18 amino acids. Germline assignment: CDR1 MDHEN and CDR2 SYDVKM. The CDR3 protein is CASSSPPGGVQAIYGYTF. For the CDR3, the DNA is TGTGCCAGCAGTTCCCCGCCGGGGGGTGTACAAGCTATTTATGGCTACACCTTC.

The CDR3: CASRPSGAAYNEQFF. In DNA, the CDR3 is TGTGCCAGCAGACCCAGCGGGGCCGCCTACAATGAGCAGTTCTTC. The rearrangement joins TRBV28 to TRBJ2-1; 7 nucleotides line up with TRBD2. The V and J ends lost 6 bases and 2 bases, in that order; junction bases with no gene match: 7. There are 15 residues in the CDR3. Germline V CDR1 and CDR2: MDHEN, SYDVKM.

The chain is built from TRBV5-1 and TRBJ2-1; 8 bases agree with TRBD1. Germline V gives CDR1 SGHRS, CDR2 YFSETQ. The CDR3 totals 15 residues. Unmatched junction bases numbered 6, after V lost 3 bases and J lost 4 bases. The CDR3 bases are TGCGCCAGCAGCTCGTCGACAGGGGATTACAATGAGCAGTTCTTC. As protein: CASSSSTGDYNEQFF.

CDR3 DNA sequence: TGCGCCAGCAGCCAGGACGTCTATGGCTACACCTTC. This gives the protein CASSQDVYGYTF. The chain is built from TRBV5-1 and TRBJ1-2; the D is unclear. V lost 4 bases and J lost 4, with 8 bases in between. This CDR3 is 12 amino acids long. Per the germline V gene, CDR1 is SGHRS and CDR2 is YFSETQ.

V usage is TRBV28 and J usage is TRBJ2-5; D may be TRBD1 or TRBD2 (6 bases each). In germline, CDR1 is MDHEN, CDR2 SYDVKM. Trimming removed 2 bases from V and 0 bases from J, with 13 bases in between. This CDR3 is built from 16 residues. CDR3 region: CASSLVGGSYQETQYF. The CDR3 DNA is TGTGCCAGCAGTTTAGTAGGGGGGTCGTACCAAGAGACCCAGTACTTC.